This T cell receptor (beta chain) came from a study of post-analysis software for immune sequencing data. On the study more broadly: Recorded disease courses covered relapsing-remitting, secondary progressive and progressive-relapsing multiple sclerosis. Some patients had no subtype annotation. Study-wide points: F measure grouped same-batch samples tightly together. Five or six TRBV segments, TRBV5-6, TRBV5-1 and TRBV20-1 among them, were found more frequent in patients than controls.

cDNA libraries for TCR beta contained unique molecular identifiers. TCRdb used MiXCR to reprocess the PCR reads, holding one entry per CDR3 protein. Among hundreds of thousands of distinct CDR3 sequences listed, 25% to 30% were seen once. About this clonotype: What it recognizes is unknown.

Germline lookup yields CDR1 LGHNA and CDR2 YNFKEQ. Trimming took 4 bases from V and 6 from J; bases not matched to a gene: 15. The CDR3 spans 17 residues. This TCR was sampled from a girl aged 10 to 17 with multiple sclerosis. The chain is built from TRBV4-2 and TRBJ1-5, with 7 bases aligning to TRBD1. What was sequenced was blood. As DNA, the CDR3 is TGTGCCAGCAGCCCCCAGGGGGGGCTTCAAGGCGGTCAGCCCCAGCATTTT. Residues: CASSPQGGLQGGQPQHF.